This T cell receptor beta chain was recorded in a study of T cell responses to AZD1222 COVID-19 vaccine. Remarks on this clone: Its antigen is not identified.

Pooling was applied to second doses at about 4 or about 12 weeks. The V and J ends lost 6 bases and 7 bases, in that order; junction bases with no gene match: 12. In germline, CDR1 is MNHEY, CDR2 SMNVEV (reference sequence). The CDR3 extends over 16 amino acids. Findings and caveats of the study: Nearly half of the spike-specific TCRs reportedly recognize variant regions that carry no mutations. Spike as a whole was targeted by vaccine-associated CD4 TCRs, dominant at 160-218 and 743-854.

Sequenced by immunoSEQ multiplex PCR; TCRdb stores in-frame clones only, minus some. The sample records about 42,000 clones, 80% to 85% being singletons. This chain links TRBV27 with TRBJ2-2; 9 bases match TRBD2. This specimen consisted of peripheral blood, obtained 28 days after the second AZD1222 dose. This TCR was recovered from an adult who received the AZD1222 COVID-19 vaccine. CDR3 coding DNA: TGTGCCAGCAGGCCCCTCGGGAGCGGGGGGCACGGGGAGCTGTTTTTT. It specifies CASRPLGSGGHGELFF.